What follows are 17 T cell receptor beta chains derived from one specimen sequenced in a study of T-cell memory formation after mild COVID-19. Each CDR3 protein is one row after TCRdb ran MiXCR on the 5' RACE reads. The sample lists under 90,000 distinct CDR3 sequences, 11% to 15% seen once, with 30% to 35% in the top ten. The sequenced sample consisted of PBMCs or a T cell subset sorted from them (not recorded which). Source of these receptors: an adult woman who had mild COVID-19 (a few samples of this study predate the infection). Cell type and time point are not known.

This clonotype has just a few counts. Written as DNA, the CDR3 is TGTGCCAGCAGTTACTCCCGGGTAAATGAGCAGTTCTTC. Protein: CASSYSRVNEQFF. This sequence joins TRBV6-5 and TRBJ2-1; D call uncertain. Germline-derived CDR1 and CDR2 are MNHEY and SVGAGI. The CDR3 covers 13 residues. Trimming removed 0 bases from V and 7 bases from J, with 7 bases in between.

The chain uses TRBV28 and TRBJ2-1; 9 bases align to TRBD1. Germline values: CDR1 MDHEN, CDR2 SYDVKM. The CDR3 runs to 17 residues. V lost 6 bases to trimming and J lost 3 bases; unmatched junction nucleotides: 12. This CDR3 is CASRAGTGNWIYNEQFF. DNA for the CDR3: TGTGCCAGCAGGGCCGGGACAGGGAATTGGATCTACAATGAGCAGTTCTTC.

The chain has TRBV9 and TRBJ1-1; D is uncertain. Trimming cost V 1 base and J 0 bases, with 7 bases left between them. Per germline, CDR1 SGDLS and CDR2 YYNGEE. The CDR3 length is 14 residues. The CDR3 DNA reads TGTGCCAGCAGCGTATCCGGAATGAACACTGAAGCTTTCTTT. This translates into CASSVSGMNTEAFF.

This clonotype showed up just once. This chain links TRBV12-3 or TRBV12-4 with TRBJ2-7, with D possibly matching TRBD1 (6 bases). V lost 6 bases, J lost 7 bases, and 22 bases lay in between. CDR3 size: 15 residues. CDR3 region: CASSRTAGVLGEQYF. The CDR3 coding sequence is TGTGCCAGCAGCCGGACGGCAGGGGTTCTTGGGGAGCAGTACTTC.

This clonotype was seen more than once but under ten times. This chain joins TRBV6-6 and TRBJ2-7, with 9 bases lining up with TRBD2. CDR3 length: 17 residues. Germline V lookup: CDR1 MNHNY, CDR2 SVGAGI (reference sequence). V was pared by 1 base and J by 2 bases, with 9 bases of the junction left unmatched. CDR3 DNA: TGTGCCAGCAGTTACTGGGGTAGCGGGGGCCTGACCTACGAGCAGTACTTC. This translates into CASSYWGSGGLTYEQYF.

This clonotype occurred many times. This chain uses TRBV5-1 with TRBJ2-6; D perhaps matches TRBD1 (6 bases). Trimming stripped 0 bases from V and 0 bases from J, with 10 bases between. The CDR3 length is 17 residues. Looked up from germline, CDR1 is SGHRS and CDR2 is YFSETQ. The DNA of the CDR3 is TGCGCCAGCAGCTTGGTTGGACAGCCCTCTGGGGCCAACGTCCTGACTTTC. It is translated as CASSLVGQPSGANVLTF.

The sample holds a few counts of this clonotype. The chain couples TRBV13 to TRBJ2-7, with 15 bases matching TRBD2. V gave up 4 bases and J gave up 0 bases; unmatched junction bases: 4. This CDR3 is 17 amino acids long. From germline, CDR1 is PRHDT and CDR2 FYEKMQ (reference sequence). The CDR3 DNA sequence: TGTGCCAGCAGCTCGGGACTAGCGGGGGGATCCTCCTACGAGCAGTACTTC. It encodes CASSSGLAGGSSYEQYF.

This clonotype has just a few counts. The genes are TRBV2 and TRBJ2-5; no clear D. Germline V lookup: CDR1 SNHLY, CDR2 FYNNEI. The CDR3 is made up of 13 amino acids. Trimming pared 4 bases from V and 5 bases from J, leaving 11 bases between. The CDR3 nucleotides read TGTGCCAGCAGTGTCGCCATTTCCGAGACCCAGTACTTC. As protein: CASSVAISETQYF.

This clonotype was recorded a few times. V and J are TRBV3-1 and TRBJ2-2, with 8 bases lining up with TRBD2. The CDR3 length is 17 residues. V shed 1 base, J shed 5 bases, and the junction held 9 bases outside the gene matches. Germline CDR1 is LGHDT and CDR2 is YNNKEL (reference sequence). CDR3 DNA sequence: TGTGCCAGCAGCCAAGGAGCGGGGGCCAAGGGGACCGGGGAGCTGTTTTTT. Translating gives CASSQGAGAKGTGELFF.

This clonotype was seen repeatedly, ten times or more. The chain couples TRBV7-9 to TRBJ2-1, with TRBD1 as a possible D gene (5 bases). The germline V gene has CDR1 SEHNR and CDR2 FQNEAQ (reference sequence). The CDR3 sequence is 12 residues long. With 3 bases removed from V and 8 bases from J, the gap between germline ends came to 8 bases. CDR3 loop: CASSFPRDEQFF. The CDR3 bases are TGTGCCAGCAGCTTTCCCAGGGATGAGCAGTTCTTC. Full variable domain (outside the CDR3, taken from reference TRBV7-9 and TRBJ2-1): DTGVSQNPRHKITKRGQNVTFRCDPISEHNRLYWYRQTLGQGPEFLTYFQNEAQLEKSRLLSDRFSAERPKGSFSTLEIQRTEQGDSAMYLCASSFPRDEQFFGPGTRLTVL.

In its sample, this clonotype was seen a few times. The J gene is TRBJ2-5, the V gene TRBV2; D is undetermined. Germline V lookup: CDR1 SNHLY, CDR2 FYNNEI. Trimming cost V 3 bases and J 5 bases, with 19 bases left between them. The length of the CDR3 is 16 residues. CDR3: CASSEAPKAGGETQYF. CDR3 sequence (DNA): TGTGCCAGCAGTGAGGCTCCGAAGGCAGGTGGGGAGACCCAGTACTTC.

V gene TRBV12-3 or TRBV12-4 combines with J gene TRBJ2-3; D could derive from TRBD1 or TRBD2 (5 bases each). The CDR3 covers 17 residues. The V and J ends lost 3 bases and 2 bases respectively, with 18 bases between them. The CDR3 DNA reads as TGTGCCAGCAGTTTTGCCGGGACCCACATCCTCACAGATACGCAGTATTTT. Encoded protein: CASSFAGTHILTDTQYF.

V is TRBV4-2 and J is TRBJ2-1, with D uncertain. From germline, CDR1 is LGHNA and CDR2 YNFKEQ. V lost 1 base and J lost 2, with 9 bases in between. CDR3 length: 15 amino acids. The CDR3 coding sequence is TGTGCCAGCAGCCAAGCTCGGGTAACCTACAATGAGCAGTTCTTC. It encodes CASSQARVTYNEQFF.

J is TRBJ2-7 and V is TRBV4-1, with TRBD1 matching 10 bases. Germline V gene lookup returns CDR1 MGHRA and CDR2 YSYEKL. This CDR3 has 14 amino acids. With V trimmed by 4 bases and J by 5 bases, 5 bases remained unmatched. The chain's CDR3 is CASSPRQGANEQYF. CDR3 coding DNA: TGCGCCAGCAGCCCGAGACAGGGGGCCAACGAGCAGTACTTC.

The J gene is TRBJ2-7, the V gene TRBV25-1; weak D call: TRBD2 (6 bases). Germline V lookup: CDR1 MGHDK, CDR2 SYGVNS. Deletions cut 6 bases from V and 1 base from J, with 10 bases between. CDR3 length equals 13 residues. DNA of the CDR3: TGTGCCAGCAGGTCCGGGGGATCCTACGAGCAGTACTTC. This sequence encodes CASRSGGSYEQYF.

V usage is TRBV5-1 and J usage is TRBJ2-3; D remains unclear. The CDR3 extends over 15 amino acids. V was trimmed by 2 bases and J by 1 base, leaving 11 bases between them. The germline V gene encodes CDR1 SGHRS and CDR2 YFSETQ. The chain's CDR3 is CASSFAPERTDTQYF. The DNA for the CDR3 is TGCGCCAGCAGCTTCGCACCGGAGCGCACAGATACGCAGTATTTT.

This chain joins TRBV3-1 and TRBJ2-3; unclear D gene. The CDR3 runs to 17 residues. CDR1 is LGHDT and CDR2 is YNNKEL in the germline V gene (reference sequence). Trimming removed 0 bases from V and 2 bases from J, with 15 bases in between. The CDR3 here is CASSQDSVTRFTDTQYF. The CDR3 nucleotides read TGTGCCAGCAGCCAAGATTCCGTGACAAGATTCACAGATACGCAGTATTTT.